The 28 T cell receptor beta chains presented below share a single source sample, sequenced in a study of beta chain features in type 1 diabetes. Broader study findings: All four CD4+ subsets of Type 1 diabetes patients contained TCRB CDR3s that were moderately but significantly shorter.

No cognate antigen is known for these TCRs. TCRB transcripts that were expressed got sequenced, as all of the isolated RNA had been reverse transcribed. Profiled with immunoSEQ multiplex PCR; TCRdb holds only in-frame clones, not every one. The table records about 170,000 clones, roughly 8% of them present only once. Sample: central memory CD4+ T cells from blood. These receptors all come from a man younger than 30 with type 1 diabetes.

This clone was observed a few times. This sequence joins TRBV29-1 and TRBJ1-2; D is uncertain. V was cut by 3 bases and J by 6 bases, with 11 bases left in between. The CDR3 length is 12 residues. The germline CDR1 and CDR2 sequences are SQVTM and ANQGSEA. The DNA for the CDR3 is TGCAGCGTTGAGAGGGTAGGCGATGGCTACACCTTC. This gives the protein CSVERVGDGYTF.

This clone was observed a few times. CDR3 in amino acids: CASTQGPNTEAFF. CDR3 sequence (DNA): TGCGCCAGCACCCAGGGGCCGAACACTGAAGCTTTCTTT. The chain couples TRBV5-1 to TRBJ1-1, with a tentative D call TRBD1 (6 bases). Deletions cut 6 bases from V and 1 base from J, with 10 bases between. The CDR3 covers 13 residues. The germline CDR1 and CDR2 sequences are SGHRS and YFSETQ.

This clone was seen a few times. The chain combines TRBV6-1 with TRBJ2-1; D unresolved. The CDR3 has 13 residues. The germline V gene has CDR1 MNHNS and CDR2 SASEGT. Trimming removed 7 bases at V and 0 bases at J, with 7 bases between. The CDR3 protein is CASTPSSYNEQFF. The CDR3, as DNA: TGTGCCAGCACTCCGAGCTCCTACAATGAGCAGTTCTTC.

The CDR3 reads CASSYRRTGAFGYTF. In DNA form, the CDR3 reads TGCGCCAGCAGCTACCGCCGGACAGGGGCTTTCGGCTACACCTTC. The rearrangement links TRBV4-3 to TRBJ1-2, with 9 positions matching TRBD1. There are 15 residues in the CDR3. Per germline, CDR1 LGHNA and CDR2 YSLEER. V lost 5 bases to trimming and J lost 8 bases; unmatched junction nucleotides: 12.

The chain employs TRBV9 and TRBJ1-3; unclear D gene. Trimming left V 4 bases short and J 2 bases short, with 10 bases between. This CDR3 contains 14 residues. The germline CDR1 and CDR2 sequences are SGDLS and YYNGEE. The chain's CDR3 is CASSLRETGNTIYF. The CDR3 nucleotides are TGTGCCAGCAGCTTGAGGGAGACTGGAAACACCATATATTTT.

This clone has more than one count but fewer than ten. Other DNA sequences in this specimen translate into the identical CDR3. This chain links TRBV7-9 with TRBJ1-5; 9 nucleotides align to TRBD1. Trimming took 1 base from V and 6 from J; bases not matched to a gene: 1. The CDR3 spans 14 residues. Germline CDR1 is SEHNR and CDR2 is FQNEAQ (reference sequence). The DNA of the CDR3 is TGTGCCAGCAGCTTAGGACAGGGGGGTCAGCCCCAGCATTTT. Protein sequence: CASSLGQGGQPQHF.

The chain joins TRBV28 to TRBJ1-1; 9 nucleotides agree with TRBD1. J was trimmed by 2 bases and V by 2 bases; bases with no gene match: 3. Germline V gene data show CDR1 as MDHEN and CDR2 as SYDVKM. CDR3 size: 15 residues. The CDR3 nucleotides are TGTGCCAGCAGTTTAACAGGGGGCTTTAACACTGAAGCTTTCTTT. Protein: CASSLTGGFNTEAFF.

The chain has TRBV25-1 and TRBJ2-7, with D perhaps matching TRBD1 (5 bases). With 3 bases removed from V and 1 base from J, the gap between germline ends came to 10 bases. CDR3 length: 14 residues. Germline CDR1 MGHDK, CDR2 SYGVNS. The CDR3 bases are TGTGCCAGCAGTGAGGCAGGGATTTCCTACGAGCAGTACTTC. It translates to CASSEAGISYEQYF.

V is TRBV4-2 and J is TRBJ2-1; 13 bases fit TRBD2. The germline V gene has CDR1 LGHNA and CDR2 YNFKEQ. The CDR3 has 15 amino acids. V dropped 4 bases and J dropped 12; count of bases not matched to a gene: 9. The CDR3 sequence: CASSRDGTSGAGQFF. For the CDR3, the DNA is TGTGCCAGCAGCCGAGACGGGACTAGCGGGGCGGGGCAGTTCTTC.

The chain is built from TRBV27 and TRBJ1-2; 9 bases line up with TRBD1. This CDR3 is built from 14 residues. V lost 3 bases, J lost 7 bases, and 6 bases stayed unmatched. CDR1 and CDR2 from the germline V gene are MNHEY and SMNVEV (reference sequence). The CDR3 DNA follows: TGTGCCAGCAGTTTCCTAGGGACAGGGAGTGGCTACACCTTC. It yields the protein CASSFLGTGSGYTF.

This clone was recorded many times. This chain connects TRBV6-6 to TRBJ2-7; 10 bases are shared with TRBD2. The CDR3 is made up of 16 amino acids. Germline V gives CDR1 MNHNY, CDR2 SVGAGI (reference sequence). The ends lost 6 bases at V and 0 bases at J; junction bases unmatched: 8. The CDR3 nucleotides read TGTGCCAGCAGACAAACTAGCGGGAAAGGCTCCTACGAGCAGTACTTC. Encoded protein: CASRQTSGKGSYEQYF.

The chain combines TRBV5-1 with TRBJ2-1; 7 bases agree with TRBD2. The J segment lost 9 bases and the V segment lost 1 base, leaving 7 bases of the junction unmatched. Germline CDR1 and CDR2: SGHRS and YFSETQ. CDR3 length: 14 residues. This CDR3 reads CASSLQGRAREQFF. For the CDR3, the DNA is TGCGCCAGCAGCTTGCAAGGGAGGGCGCGTGAGCAGTTCTTC.

This clone was found a few times. The chain has TRBV6-4 and TRBJ2-3; TRBD2 aligns across 13 bases. Looked up from germline, CDR1 is MRHNA and CDR2 is SNTAGT. Losses at the gene ends were 3 bases for V and 4 bases for J; bases not matched to a gene: 1. There are 15 residues in the CDR3. The CDR3 region has the DNA TGTGCCAGCAGTGAGGGGACTAGCGGGGCAGATACGCAGTATTTT. It translates to CASSEGTSGADTQYF.

The chain recombines TRBV28 with TRBJ1-1; D uncertain. The CDR3 runs to 13 residues. The V gene lost 3 bases and the J gene lost 1 base, with 6 bases spanning the gap. Germline assignment: CDR1 MDHEN and CDR2 SYDVKM. The CDR3 is CASSFPQNTEAFF. The CDR3 region has the DNA TGTGCCAGCAGTTTCCCACAGAACACTGAAGCTTTCTTT.

J is TRBJ1-2 and V is TRBV28; D unresolved. The CDR3 loop spans 13 amino acids. The germline V gene has CDR1 MDHEN and CDR2 SYDVKM. The germline V and J ends were trimmed by 5 bases and 3 bases, with 10 bases remaining between them. Written as DNA, the CDR3 is TGTGCCAGCAGTATCGACTCGGACTATGGCTACACCTTC. Protein: CASSIDSDYGYTF.

This clone was observed a few times. The genes are TRBV2 and TRBJ2-7, with 8 bases fitting TRBD1. This CDR3 contains 13 residues. Per germline, CDR1 SNHLY and CDR2 FYNNEI. The junction had 8 bases not matched to a gene; V was cut back by 6 bases and J by 7 bases. The CDR3, as DNA: TGTGCCAGCAGGGCCCGACAGGGGTGGGAGCAGTACTTC. Protein product: CASRARQGWEQYF.

In its sample, this clone was seen a few times. The chain carries TRBV27 and TRBJ1-1; D not certain. The CDR3 totals 17 residues. The germline V gene encodes CDR1 MNHEY and CDR2 SMNVEV (reference sequence). Trimming took 2 bases from V and 4 from J, leaving 20 bases between them. The CDR3 DNA sequence: TGTGCCAGCAGTTTAAAGAGCGGGTATGGTAGTTCCACTGAAGCTTTCTTT. Its translation is CASSLKSGYGSSTEAFF.

This sequence joins TRBV18 and TRBJ1-5, with D perhaps matching TRBD1 (5 bases). Germline V gene data show CDR1 as KGHSH and CDR2 as LQKENI. The CDR3 consists of 14 residues. The V and J ends lost 4 bases and 6 bases respectively, with 13 bases between them. CDR3 in amino acids: CASSLGQGTQPQHF. For the CDR3, the DNA is TGTGCCAGCTCACTTGGGCAGGGAACTCAGCCCCAGCATTTT.

Only a few counts were recorded for this clone. The V and J genes are TRBV30 and TRBJ1-2, with TRBD1 identical over 7 bases. The CDR3 has 12 residues. J gave up 9 bases and V 4 bases, and 8 bases lay outside the gene matches. Germline CDR1 and CDR2: GTSNPN and SVGIG (reference sequence). DNA of the CDR3: TGTGCCTGGATCGACAGGGAGTATCGCTACACCTTC. Translated, it gives CAWIDREYRYTF.

This clone was detected a few times. The CDR3 coding sequence is TGTGCCTGGAGTTCTAGAGACTTCTCCTACAATGAGCAGTTCTTC. This encodes CAWSSRDFSYNEQFF. The chain has TRBV30 and TRBJ2-1, with D hard to call. Germline values: CDR1 GTSNPN, CDR2 SVGIG (reference sequence). V lost 2 bases and J 0 bases, leaving 11 bases between the germline ends. The CDR3 is 15 residues long.

This clone was seen only a few times. The rearrangement links TRBV19 to TRBJ2-5; TRBD2 agrees at 7 bases. V gave up 8 bases and J gave up 7 bases; unmatched junction bases: 7. CDR1 and CDR2 from the germline V gene are LNHDA and SQIVND (reference sequence). This CDR3 spans 12 amino acids. Here the CDR3 reads CASPRDYRTQYF. CDR3 in DNA: TGTGCCAGTCCTCGGGACTATCGGACCCAGTACTTC. Full variable domain (remainder filled in from reference TRBV19 and TRBJ2-5): DGGITQSPKYLFRKEGQNVTLSCEQNLNHDAMYWYRQDPGQGLRLIYYSQIVNDFQKGDIAEGYSVSREKKESFPLTVTSAQKNPTAFYLCASPRDYRTQYFGPGTRLLVL.

With respect to this clone: Other nucleotide sequences in the sample specify the same CDR3. The chain employs TRBV5-1 and TRBJ1-2, with D hard to call. V dropped 0 bases and J dropped 7 bases, with 7 bases sitting between them. CDR3 length: 12 amino acids. Germline values: CDR1 SGHRS, CDR2 YFSETQ. CDR3 sequence: CASSLDRGGYTF. The CDR3 nucleotides are TGCGCCAGCAGCTTGGATAGAGGTGGCTACACCTTC.

This clone was counted between two and nine times. V and J are TRBV18 and TRBJ2-7; weak D call: TRBD2 (6 bases). The CDR3 has 16 residues. CDR1 and CDR2 from the germline V gene are KGHSH and LQKENI. V dropped 6 bases and J dropped 0 bases, with 18 bases sitting between them. Here the CDR3 DNA reads TGTGCCAGCTCCCCAACGGGACTTCTTAGCTCCTACGAGCAGTACTTC. This encodes CASSPTGLLSSYEQYF.

This rearrangement joins TRBV5-6 to TRBJ1-1, with D unresolved. Trimming took 1 base from V and 7 from J, leaving 17 bases between them. This CDR3 has 15 residues. In germline, CDR1 is SGHDT, CDR2 YYEEEE. CDR3 sequence reads: CASSLRPRDEDEAFF. The CDR3 nucleotides are TGTGCCAGCAGCTTGCGGCCACGGGATGAGGATGAAGCTTTCTTT. Filled out from reference TRBV5-6 and TRBJ1-1, the complete variable domain reads DAGVTQSPTHLIKTRGQQVTLRCSPKSGHDTVSWYQQALGQGPQFIFQYYEEEERQRGNFPDRFSGHQFPNYSSELNVNALLLGDSALYLCASSLRPRDEDEAFFGQGTRLTVV.

This clone occurred a few times. The chain carries TRBV5-1 and TRBJ1-2, with D tentatively TRBD1 (6 bases). V was pared by 0 bases and J by 6 bases, with 12 bases between. The germline gives CDR1 SGHRS, CDR2 YFSETQ. The CDR3 is 14 residues long. CDR3 residues: CASSLEGGYDGYTF. The DNA for the CDR3 is TGCGCCAGCAGCTTGGAAGGGGGATACGATGGCTACACCTTC. The variable domain in full, completed from reference TRBV5-1 and TRBJ1-2, reads KAGVTQTPRYLIKTRGQQVTLSCSPISGHRSVSWYQQTPGQGLQFLFEYFSETQRNKGNFPGRFSGRQFSNSRSEMNVSTLELGDSALYLCASSLEGGYDGYTFGSGTRLTVV.

This clone was counted a few times. Within the sample, other DNA sequences also encode this same CDR3. This chain uses TRBV4-1 with TRBJ2-5; 8 nucleotides match TRBD2. V was pared by 4 bases and J by 5 bases, with 9 bases of the junction left unmatched. The CDR3 sequence is 15 residues long. Germline CDR1 reads MGHRA; CDR2 reads YSYEKL. CDR3 loop: CASSPGTSGGETQYF. CDR3 nucleotide sequence: TGCGCCAGCAGCCCCGGGACTAGTGGGGGCGAGACCCAGTACTTC.

This clone came up a few times. The chain joins TRBV30 to TRBJ2-1; 10 bases are a match to TRBD2. The V gene's germline CDR1 is GTSNPN and CDR2 SVGIG (reference sequence). Trimming removed 7 bases from V and 4 bases from J; junction bases left unmatched: 4. The CDR3 totals 13 residues. CDR3 loop: CALTGLAYNEQFF. The DNA for the CDR3 is TGTGCCTTAACGGGACTAGCGTACAATGAGCAGTTCTTC.

This chain links TRBV5-4 with TRBJ1-2, with 8 bases matching TRBD1. Germline V gene lookup returns CDR1 SGHNT and CDR2 YYREEE (reference sequence). The CDR3 has 14 residues. Trimming took 4 bases from V and 8 from J; bases not matched to a gene: 10. The chain's CDR3 is CASSLTGAREGYTF. CDR3 in DNA: TGTGCCAGCAGCCTGACAGGGGCGAGGGAAGGCTACACCTTC.